This record covers a single T cell receptor beta chain. This clonotype was detected a few times. The antigen this receptor binds is unknown. There are no base qualities to consult, and no much larger clone falls within one base. The CDR3 numbers 14 residues from cysteine through phenylalanine. Only the CDR3 DNA stays, 42 bases, in frame from base 1. V is shortened by 4 bases, J by 4 bases, and the region joining them spans 12 bases. CDR1 and CDR2 were assigned from the germline V gene as SGHNT and YENEEA. This entry comes from a study of blood T cells in healthy people across ages (dated by TCRdb to about 2015). Background for the entire study: In model experiments, roughly one uniquely barcoded TCR beta cDNA molecule per two T cells was captured by template switching. To track age-related changes in TCR beta repertoire diversity, the study relied on deep sequencing normalized with unique cDNA molecular identifiers. The donors were divided into four age groups: young (average roughly 17 years), middle-aged (about 39), aged (approximately 59) and long-lived (about 90). To avoid experimental bias, donors of different ages were distributed randomly across sequencing lanes. For two donors (one aged 18 to 29 and one aged 80 or older), the study analyzed two additional independent replicas of 1 million unique cDNA reads from the same blood draw. The full study reports these points: There was a strong correlation between observed TCR beta diversity and the percentage of naive T cells measured by flow cytometry. Observed TCR beta diversity per million T cells fell roughly linearly with age, and a significant reduction was already apparent by age roughly 40. Estimates of total diversity based on one million sequenced T cells were considered lower bounds and underestimates. The CMV infection status of donors was not known, potentially confounding age-related changes in expanded clonotypes. Compared with the aged group, the long-lived group had more naive CD4+ T cells, fewer expanded clones and increased TCR diversity, a pattern suggesting age selection. Because profiling used bulk unsorted PBMCs, naive and antigen-experienced compartments could not be compared conclusively.

Donors were a few dozen systemically healthy Caucasian individuals from Russia aged roughly 6 to 95 years. Each donor gave ten milliliters of peripheral blood, drawn into EDTA-treated Vacutainer tubes. Ficoll-Paque density-gradient centrifugation was used to isolate PBMCs, with at least 6.5 million per sample. Trizol reagent was used to extract total RNA from the PBMCs, yielding at least 6 micrograms per sample. For every donor, flow cytometry on a PBMC aliquot measured the percentage of naive CD45RAhigh/CD27high T cells. The receptor library was made with 5' RACE. A second PCR of about 6 to 12 cycles was run with a J-beta primer mix and a sample-barcoded 5' primer. A template-switch 5' adaptor carrying 12 random nucleotides introduced a unique molecular identifier onto each TCR beta cDNA molecule. Each sample yielded at least 2.5 million CDR3-containing paired-end reads. All of the RNA was converted into first-strand cDNA using the Mint cDNA synthesis kit, with a TRBC-specific oligonucleotide serving as the primer. All cDNA was treated with uracil-DNA glycosylase and then went through a first 18-cycle PCR with the universal primers M1SS and BC2_uni_R. The original pipeline was this. For normalization, 1 million high-quality reads were randomly selected from each sample, with every read carrying a distinct molecular identifier. Reads with shared molecular identifiers were discarded instead of being binned into consensus sequences. MiTCR, run with a Q25 quality threshold and the strictest error-elimination algorithm, handled CDR3 identification, clonotype clustering and error correction. A nonparametric unseen species model with Euler transformation was used to estimate lower-bound total TCR beta diversity. TCRdb redid the processing of the public reads, applying fastp at Q25 and MiXCR, and retained in-frame beta chains. Rows with a matching CDR3 protein are joined into one entry that keeps the most common DNA and genes. The V and J calls and clone size come from TCRdb's table, not from the authors' own analysis. The sample profile shows 1.8 million or so distinct CDR3 sequences; about two fifths of them were found once. The ten largest clones take up under 25% of the sample.

The sample taken for sequencing was blood. The sequence was collected from a human donor in good health. This chain joins TRBV11-3 to TRBJ2-3; D gene: possibly TRBD2, on 6 matching bases. The nucleotide sequence reads TGTGCCAGCAGCTCGATTAGCGGTTCAGATACGCAGTATTTT. The translation is CASSSISGSDTQYF.